The 16 T cell receptor beta chains presented below share a single source sample, sequenced in a study of human T cells and chemical hapten exposure. Each CDR3 protein gets one entry after TCRdb re-called the RACE reads with MiXCR. The sample yields around 120,000 distinct CDR3 sequences, roughly 15% seen once. Time point indicated: patch test 1, 2 weeks after DPC sensitization. As for treatment: therapeutic diphenylcyclopropenone sensitization with weekly scalp DPC. Material: whole blood, obtained in connection with sensitization to the hapten diphenylcyclopropenone (DPC). The source of these receptors is a man between 18 and 29 years old with alopecia areata. Some clones in this sample may be carry-over from other donors' samples.

This chain uses TRBV11-2 with TRBJ2-7, with 8 bases that match TRBD2. Unmatched junction bases numbered 2, after V lost 0 bases and J lost 4 bases. The germline V gene has CDR1 SGHAT and CDR2 FQNNGV. This CDR3 has 14 residues. CDR3 loop: CASSLDRGGYEQYF. As DNA, the CDR3 is TGTGCCAGCAGCTTAGACCGGGGGGGGTACGAGCAGTACTTC.

This clonotype was seen only a few times. The chain carries TRBV11-2 and TRBJ2-5; no reliable D call. Germline CDR1 SGHAT, CDR2 FQNNGV. V lost 1 base to trimming and J lost 3 bases, with 3 bases between them. This CDR3 is 12 amino acids long. CDR3 amino acids: CASSLGEETQYF. The CDR3 DNA reads TGTGCCAGCAGCTTAGGAGAAGAGACCCAGTACTTC.

V usage is TRBV6-2 or TRBV6-3 and J usage is TRBJ1-2; maybe TRBD1 (5 bases). This CDR3 spans 11 amino acids. The germline V and J ends were trimmed by 11 bases and 8 bases, with 15 bases remaining between them. Germline CDR1 is MNHEY and CDR2 is SVGEGT. The CDR3 DNA follows: TGTGCCGGAGGGGTCCCGGGAGGCTACACCTTC. Translating gives CAGGVPGGYTF.

This clonotype turned up a few times. This chain uses TRBV11-2 with TRBJ2-1; 7 nucleotides line up with TRBD2. V was pared by 0 bases and J by 4 bases, with 3 bases of the junction left unmatched. The CDR3 sequence is 15 residues long. Germline V gives CDR1 SGHAT, CDR2 FQNNGV. CDR3: CASSLEPSGYNEQFF. The CDR3 nucleotides read TGTGCCAGCAGCTTAGAGCCTAGCGGTTACAATGAGCAGTTCTTC.

This clonotype was seen ten or more times. This chain connects TRBV29-1 to TRBJ2-3; D gene uncertain. CDR1 SQVTM and CDR2 ANQGSEA come from the germline V gene. This CDR3 has 12 amino acids. The V gene lost 4 bases and the J gene lost 0 bases, with 5 bases spanning the gap. CDR3 DNA: TGCAGCGTTGCGGTCAGCACAGATACGCAGTATTTT. It yields the protein CSVAVSTDTQYF.

The chain uses TRBV7-2 and TRBJ2-1; TRBD1 might be the D (6 bases). Trimming left V 4 bases short and J 7 bases short, with 8 bases between. Germline loops: CDR1 SGHTA, CDR2 FQGNSA. CDR3 size: 12 residues. Here the CDR3 reads CASSSTGNEQFF. The DNA for the CDR3 is TGTGCCAGCAGCTCAACAGGGAATGAGCAGTTCTTC.

A few counts support this clonotype. The rearrangement links TRBV28 to TRBJ1-2; tentatively, D is TRBD1 (6 bases). The germline gives CDR1 MDHEN, CDR2 SYDVKM. CDR3 length: 12 residues. V was trimmed by 6 bases and J by 8 bases, leaving 13 bases between them. CDR3 DNA: TGTGCCAGCAGACAGGGAAGGGAAGGCTACACCTTC. The encoded protein is CASRQGREGYTF.

This clonotype occurred many times. The chain uses TRBV19 and TRBJ1-2, with D possibly TRBD1 on 5 matching bases. V lost 3 bases, J lost 3 bases, and 8 bases lay in between. The CDR3 spans 13 residues. From germline, CDR1 is LNHDA and CDR2 SQIVND (reference sequence). The DNA for the CDR3 is TGTGCCAGTAGTATTGACAGCTACTATGGCTACACCTTC. Residues: CASSIDSYYGYTF.

The chain couples TRBV6-1 to TRBJ2-1, with D unclear. The CDR3 is 13 residues long. The V gene's germline CDR1 is MNHNS and CDR2 SASEGT. With 7 bases removed from V and 7 bases from J, the gap between germline ends came to 14 bases. The CDR3, as DNA: TGTGCCAGCAAAAACCACAATGGGAATGAGCAGTTCTTC. This codes for CASKNHNGNEQFF.

This sequence joins TRBV11-2 and TRBJ1-5, with D possibly matching TRBD1 (5 bases). V shed 4 bases and J shed 0 bases, with 13 bases lying between them. CDR1 and CDR2 (germline): SGHAT, FQNNGV. This CDR3 contains 16 residues. DNA for the CDR3: TGTGCCAGCAGCTCCCGACAGCAATATAGCAATCAGCCCCAGCATTTT. Translating it yields CASSSRQQYSNQPQHF.

This clonotype was detected only a few times. V is TRBV5-4 and J is TRBJ2-3; D uncertain. The CDR3 runs 17 residues. Trimming took 4 bases from V and 2 from J, leaving 20 bases between them. The germline gives CDR1 SGHNT, CDR2 YYREEE (reference sequence). CDR3 DNA: TGTGCCAGCAGCCCTACCCCCCAAGGCGGAGACACAGATACGCAGTATTTT. Its translation: CASSPTPQGGDTDTQYF.

This chain connects TRBV7-9 to TRBJ2-5, with D hard to call. Per germline, CDR1 SEHNR and CDR2 FQNEAQ (reference sequence). The V end was cut by 5 bases, the J end by 1 base, with 14 bases between. This CDR3 region has 15 residues. The CDR3 DNA is TGTGCCAGCAGCCCAAGCGCAGGAGTCCAAGAGACCCAGTACTTC. Amino acid sequence: CASSPSAGVQETQYF.

The chain couples TRBV7-7 to TRBJ2-6; TRBD2 is a possible D gene (5 bases). The germline gives CDR1 SSHAT, CDR2 FNYEAQ (reference sequence). CDR3 length equals 15 residues. The V end lost 5 bases, the J end lost 0 bases, and 8 bases lay between the germline ends. CDR3 amino acids: CASSRGSSGANVLTF. The CDR3, as DNA: TGTGCCAGCAGCCGGGGTTCCTCTGGGGCCAACGTCCTGACTTTC.

This clonotype was observed a few times. This chain links TRBV12-3 or TRBV12-4 with TRBJ1-6; 7 nucleotides match TRBD1. V shed 6 bases, J shed 7 bases, and the junction held 15 bases outside the gene matches. The CDR3 consists of 17 residues. The CDR3 region is CASSPGRDSFWNSPLHF. CDR3 sequence (DNA): TGTGCCAGCAGCCCAGGGCGGGACAGTTTTTGGAATTCACCCCTCCACTTT.

Only a few counts were recorded for this clonotype. CDR3 sequence (DNA): TGTGCCAGCAGGGTACGGGCCCTGCCCTCCTATGGCTACACCTTC. Amino acids: CASRVRALPSYGYTF. This chain joins TRBV2 and TRBJ1-2; D not certain. V lost 6 bases, J lost 4 bases, and 18 bases lay in between. CDR3 length: 15 amino acids. Germline V gives CDR1 SNHLY, CDR2 FYNNEI. Drawing the rest from reference TRBV2 and TRBJ1-2, the complete variable domain is EPEVTQTPSHQVTQMGQEVILRCVPISNHLYFYWYRQILGQKVEFLVSFYNNEISEKSEIFDDQFSVERPDGSNFTLKIRSTKLEDSAMYFCASRVRALPSYGYTFGSGTRLTVV.

This clonotype was observed many times. The chain has TRBV5-5 and TRBJ2-5; maybe TRBD1 (5 bases). Trimming left V 0 bases short and J 5 bases short, with 5 bases between. The CDR3 runs to 12 residues. Germline values: CDR1 SGHKS, CDR2 YYEKEE (reference sequence). The CDR3 reads CASSLEGETQYF. CDR3 nucleotides: TGTGCCAGCAGCTTGGAGGGGGAGACCCAGTACTTC.